A single sample is the source of the 7 T cell receptor beta chains below, sequenced in a study of T cell changes during pregnancy in multiple sclerosis. Using immunoSEQ multiplex PCR, the repertoire was profiled, and TCRdb retains in-frame clones only, with some absent. The data show some 100,000 clones, about 92% seen once. Sequencing was performed on peripheral blood, taken in the second trimester of pregnancy. These receptors all stem from a female donor with multiple sclerosis, enrolled in a pregnancy study.

This clone turned up a few times. The rearrangement joins TRBV19 to TRBJ1-1; 8 bases map to TRBD1. This CDR3 is 13 amino acids long. The V segment lost 7 bases and the J segment 5 bases; nucleotides outside the gene matches: 6. Germline values: CDR1 LNHDA, CDR2 SQIVND (reference sequence). The chain's CDR3 is CASTRTGWTEAFF. The CDR3 bases are TGTGCCAGTACCCGGACAGGGTGGACTGAAGCTTTCTTT.

This clone showed up just once. V usage is TRBV6-6 and J usage is TRBJ1-1; D perhaps matches TRBD1 (6 bases). Per germline, CDR1 MNHNY and CDR2 SVGAGI (reference sequence). This CDR3 has 13 amino acids. V lost 6 bases, J lost 0 bases, and 8 bases lay in between. The CDR3 sequence: CASRQGMNTEAFF. In DNA form, the CDR3 reads TGTGCCAGCAGACAGGGCATGAACACTGAAGCTTTCTTT.

The chain is built from TRBV2 and TRBJ2-1; 9 bases are a match to TRBD2. Germline V CDR1 and CDR2: SNHLY, FYNNEI. The CDR3 loop spans 15 amino acids. V gave up 9 bases and J gave up 0 bases; unmatched junction bases: 6. The CDR3 coding sequence is TGTGCCAGTCGACTAGCGGCCCTCTCCTACAATGAGCAGTTCTTC. Amino acid sequence: CASRLAALSYNEQFF. The full variable domain, its missing parts supplied by reference TRBV2 and TRBJ2-1, is EPEVTQTPSHQVTQMGQEVILRCVPISNHLYFYWYRQILGQKVEFLVSFYNNEISEKSEIFDDQFSVERPDGSNFTLKIRSTKLEDSAMYFCASRLAALSYNEQFFGPGTRLTVL.

This clone was seen a few times. This chain uses TRBV7-4 with TRBJ2-4; TRBD2 matches 11 bases. Germline V gene data show CDR1 as SGHVT and CDR2 as SQSDAQ. This CDR3 comprises 13 residues. V dropped 5 bases and J dropped 13; count of bases not matched to a gene: 7. This chain's CDR3 is CASSGPSGGFQYF. The CDR3 DNA is TGTGCCAGCAGCGGCCCTAGCGGGGGGTTCCAGTACTTC.

V gene TRBV27 combines with J gene TRBJ1-5, with 12 bases fitting TRBD1. The CDR3 spans 18 residues. The junction had 15 bases not matched to a gene; V was cut back by 5 bases and J by 7 bases. Germline CDR1 reads MNHEY; CDR2 reads SMNVEV (reference sequence). The CDR3, as DNA: TGTGCCAGCAGTCCAACTAATTCCGGGACAGGGGGCTCGCAGCCCCAGCATTTT. This gives the protein CASSPTNSGTGGSQPQHF.

CDR3 sequence reads: CASSPFGTADHEQYF. The CDR3 DNA sequence: TGTGCCAGCAGCCCCTTCGGTACAGCGGACCACGAGCAGTACTTC. The rearrangement links TRBV13 to TRBJ2-7; D possibly corresponds to TRBD2 (5 bases). The germline gives CDR1 PRHDT, CDR2 FYEKMQ (reference sequence). CDR3 length equals 15 residues. The ends were cut back, 5 bases at V and 5 bases at J, with 19 bases in the middle.

The V gene is TRBV5-1, the J gene TRBJ2-7; the match to TRBD2 covers 11 bases. J lost 1 base, V lost 0 bases, and 3 bases had no gene match. The CDR3 contains 16 residues. Germline CDR1 SGHRS, CDR2 YFSETQ. CDR3 loop: CASSLVGTSGSYEQYF. Here the CDR3 DNA reads TGCGCCAGCAGCTTGGTCGGGACTAGCGGTTCCTACGAGCAGTACTTC.